These 13 T cell receptor beta chains share one sample of origin, sequenced in a study of shared clonotypes between healthy human individuals. Clones were read by immunoSEQ multiplex PCR, and TCRdb kept only the in-frame ones, dropping some. The data show around 2,000,000 clones, more than 85% seen once. Naive CD8 cells lacked CD45RO and underwent positive selection for CCR7, leaving out terminally differentiated effector memory CD45RA+ cells. Sequenced sample: naive CD8+ T cells from PBMCs. The receptors here all came from a man between 18 and 35 years old in good health. Some clones in this sample may be carry-over from other donors' samples.

To note about this clone: Other DNA sequences of this sample code for an identical CDR3. CDR3: CAISEGASYEQYF. The DNA of the CDR3 is TGTGCCATCAGTGAAGGCGCCTCCTACGAGCAGTACTTC. The rearrangement uses TRBV10-3 and TRBJ2-7; no firm D call. This CDR3 is 13 amino acids long. V lost 3 bases and J lost 0, with 6 bases in between. Germline V lookup: CDR1 ENHRY, CDR2 SYGVKD.

CDR3 amino acids: CASSYDSGQMNTEAFF. The CDR3 coding sequence is TGTGCCAGCAGTTACGACTCGGGACAGATGAACACTGAAGCTTTCTTT. This sequence joins TRBV6-5 and TRBJ1-1, with TRBD1 matching over 7 bases. The CDR3 consists of 16 residues. Germline trimming cut 2 bases from V and 0 bases from J; bases unmatched to any gene: 6. Looked up from germline, CDR1 is MNHEY and CDR2 is SVGAGI.

In this sample, this clone turned up once. The chain has TRBV7-9 and TRBJ2-1; TRBD2 agrees at 12 bases. Germline CDR1 and CDR2: SEHNR and FQNEAQ (reference sequence). V lost 5 bases, J lost 5 bases, and 7 bases stayed unmatched. This CDR3 contains 16 residues. The CDR3 nucleotides are TGTGCCAGCAGCATATTACTAGCGGGAGGTCACAATGAGCAGTTCTTC. It is translated as CASSILLAGGHNEQFF.

The table lists this clone with a count of one. The CDR3 sequence: CAISVDGTSNTYEQYF. The CDR3 DNA reads TGTGCCATCAGTGTTGACGGGACTTCCAACACCTACGAGCAGTACTTC. This chain uses TRBV10-3 with TRBJ2-7; tentative D call: TRBD2 (6 bases). This CDR3 is built from 16 residues. The germline CDR1 and CDR2 sequences are ENHRY and SYGVKD. V shed 4 bases and J shed 2 bases, with 18 bases lying between them.

Note on this clone: The sample holds other DNA sequences that translate to the same CDR3. The chain joins TRBV28 to TRBJ2-7, with a tentative D call TRBD1 (5 bases). Trimming left V 2 bases short and J 0 bases short, with 8 bases between. Germline V lookup: CDR1 MDHEN, CDR2 SYDVKM. The length of the CDR3 is 14 residues. The CDR3 DNA is TGTGCCAGCAGTTTAAGGGGCACCTCCTACGAGCAGTACTTC. Its translation: CASSLRGTSYEQYF. Filled out from reference TRBV28 and TRBJ2-7, the complete variable domain reads DVKVTQSSRYLVKRTGEKVFLECVQDMDHENMFWYRQDPGLGLRLIYFSYDVKMKEKGDIPEGYSVSREKKERFSLILESASTNQTSMYLCASSLRGTSYEQYFGPGTRLTVT.

This clone was counted once. This chain uses TRBV28 with TRBJ1-3; D gene uncertain. Deletions cut 4 bases from V and 2 bases from J, with 12 bases between. The CDR3 sequence is 15 residues long. Germline V CDR1 and CDR2: MDHEN, SYDVKM. CDR3: CASSSWRIPGNTIYF. DNA of the CDR3: TGTGCCAGCAGTTCCTGGAGAATACCTGGAAACACCATATATTTT.

The chain combines TRBV4-3 with TRBJ2-6, with D perhaps TRBD1 or TRBD2 (5 bases each). This CDR3 contains 17 residues. V lost 1 base, J lost 0 bases, and 10 bases lay in between. Germline CDR1 and CDR2: LGHNA and YSLEER. DNA for the CDR3: TGCGCCAGCAGCCAAGGAGGGGCCCACTCTGGGGCCAACGTCCTGACTTTC. As protein: CASSQGGAHSGANVLTF.

This chain connects TRBV15 to TRBJ2-7; D is unclear. The V gene's germline CDR1 is LNHNV and CDR2 YYDKDF (reference sequence). The CDR3 covers 15 residues. Trimming cost V 0 bases and J 2 bases, with 11 bases left between them. The CDR3 bases are TGTGCCACCAGCAGAGATGGCTCCAGCACCTACGAGCAGTACTTC. Encoded protein: CATSRDGSSTYEQYF.

The V call is TRBV28, the J call TRBJ1-2, with a tentative D call TRBD1 (6 bases). V was trimmed by 2 bases and J by 3 bases, leaving 16 bases between them. The length of the CDR3 is 16 residues. From germline, CDR1 is MDHEN and CDR2 SYDVKM. The CDR3 loop is CASSLDETGGHYGYTF. CDR3 nucleotides: TGTGCCAGCAGTTTAGATGAGACTGGGGGGCACTATGGCTACACCTTC.

In its sample, this clone was seen a few times. This chain links TRBV27 with TRBJ1-1; no clear D gene. Germline-derived CDR1 and CDR2 are MNHEY and SMNVEV (reference sequence). Trimming cost V 3 bases and J 4 bases, with 15 bases left between them. The CDR3 spans 15 residues. The CDR3, as DNA: TGTGCCAGCAGTTTTAGTCAGAACGTGGGCACTGAAGCTTTCTTT. It specifies CASSFSQNVGTEAFF.

This chain joins TRBV5-5 and TRBJ2-4, with no clear D. V lost 1 base, J lost 13 bases, and 9 bases lay in between. Germline CDR1 reads SGHKS; CDR2 reads YYEKEE (reference sequence). The CDR3 covers 11 residues. This CDR3 is CASSLSGFQYF. The CDR3 DNA reads TGTGCCAGCAGCTTGTCAGGATTCCAGTACTTC. The full variable domain, in which reference TRBV5-5 and TRBJ2-4 provide the parts outside the CDR3, is DAGVTQSPTHLIKTRGQQVTLRCSPISGHKSVSWYQQVLGQGPQFIFQYYEKEERGRGNFPDRFSARQFPNYSSELNVNALLLGDSALYLCASSLSGFQYFGAGTRLSVL.

The chain recombines TRBV15 with TRBJ2-1; D uncertain. The CDR3 runs to 14 residues. The V gene lost 6 bases and the J gene lost 3 bases, with 12 bases spanning the gap. CDR1 and CDR2 from the germline V gene are LNHNV and YYDKDF (reference sequence). The CDR3 nucleotides are TGTGCCACCAGTGGCGGATCGGACTACAATGAGCAGTTCTTC. Its translation is CATSGGSDYNEQFF.

This clone showed up just once. The chain employs TRBV7-9 and TRBJ2-1, with TRBD2 matching 8 bases. J was trimmed by 7 bases and V by 6 bases; bases with no gene match: 5. Per germline, CDR1 SEHNR and CDR2 FQNEAQ (reference sequence). The CDR3 contains 13 residues. DNA for the CDR3: TGTGCCAGCAGGGCAGCGGGAGATAATGAGCAGTTCTTC. As protein: CASRAAGDNEQFF.